The TCR beta chain described here comes from a study of blood T cell repertoires in COVID-19. This clone was seen just once. V trimming: 7 bases; J trimming: 2 bases; junction bases outside the gene matches: 12. Germline lookup yields CDR1 LNHDA and CDR2 SQIVND (reference sequence). The CDR3 is made up of 17 amino acids. Only in-frame clones appear in the TCRdb table, and some are missing; sequencing was by immunoSEQ multiplex PCR. The table shows tens of thousands of clones, with 88% occurring only once. The material sequenced was peripheral blood. The clonotype comes from a human donor in a cohort sampled during active COVID-19. This chain connects TRBV19 to TRBJ2-7; 12 positions match TRBD2. The CDR3: CASTKTRLAGAAYEQYF. Written as DNA, the CDR3 is TGTGCCAGTACCAAAACCCGACTAGCGGGGGCGGCCTACGAGCAGTACTTC.